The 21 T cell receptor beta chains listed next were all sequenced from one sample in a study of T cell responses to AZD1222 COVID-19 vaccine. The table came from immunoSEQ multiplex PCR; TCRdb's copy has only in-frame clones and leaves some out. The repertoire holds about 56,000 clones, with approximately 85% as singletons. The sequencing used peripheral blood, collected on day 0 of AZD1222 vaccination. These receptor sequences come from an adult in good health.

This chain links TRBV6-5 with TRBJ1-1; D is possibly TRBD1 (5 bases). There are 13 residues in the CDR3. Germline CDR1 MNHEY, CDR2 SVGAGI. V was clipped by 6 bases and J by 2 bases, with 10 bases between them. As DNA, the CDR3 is TGTGCCAGCAGGCGGGGGAGAAACACTGAAGCTTTCTTT. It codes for CASRRGRNTEAFF.

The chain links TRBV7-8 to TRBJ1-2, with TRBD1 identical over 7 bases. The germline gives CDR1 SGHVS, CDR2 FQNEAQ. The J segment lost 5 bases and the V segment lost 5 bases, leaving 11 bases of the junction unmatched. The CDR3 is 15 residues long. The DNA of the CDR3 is TGTGCCAGCAGCGCATCAGACAGGGTAGCGTATGGCTACACCTTC. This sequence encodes CASSASDRVAYGYTF.

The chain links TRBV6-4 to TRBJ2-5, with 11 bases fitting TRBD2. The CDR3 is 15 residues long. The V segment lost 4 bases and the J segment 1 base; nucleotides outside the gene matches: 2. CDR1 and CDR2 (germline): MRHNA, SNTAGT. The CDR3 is CASSALAGGQETQYF. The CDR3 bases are TGTGCCAGCAGTGCGCTAGCGGGGGGCCAAGAGACCCAGTACTTC.

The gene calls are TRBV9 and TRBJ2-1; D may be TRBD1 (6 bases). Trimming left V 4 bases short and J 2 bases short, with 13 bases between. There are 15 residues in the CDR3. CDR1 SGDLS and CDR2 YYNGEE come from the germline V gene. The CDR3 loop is CASSLAGQTYNEQFF. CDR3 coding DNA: TGTGCCAGCAGCCTAGCCGGACAGACCTACAATGAGCAGTTCTTC.

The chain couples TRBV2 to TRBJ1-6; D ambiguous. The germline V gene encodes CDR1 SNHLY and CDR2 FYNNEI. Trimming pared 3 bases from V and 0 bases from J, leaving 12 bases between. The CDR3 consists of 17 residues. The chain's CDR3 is CASSDTVPSSYNSPLHF. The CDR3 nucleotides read TGTGCCAGCAGTGATACGGTTCCGAGCTCCTATAATTCACCCCTCCACTTT.

The CDR3: CARVGQGYYGYTF. The CDR3 DNA is TGCGCCAGGGTGGGACAGGGGTACTATGGCTACACCTTC. This chain joins TRBV10-1 and TRBJ1-2; TRBD1 agrees at 10 bases. V shed 9 bases, J shed 3 bases, and the junction held 4 bases outside the gene matches. CDR3 size: 13 residues. CDR1 and CDR2 (germline): WNHNN, SYGVQD (reference sequence).

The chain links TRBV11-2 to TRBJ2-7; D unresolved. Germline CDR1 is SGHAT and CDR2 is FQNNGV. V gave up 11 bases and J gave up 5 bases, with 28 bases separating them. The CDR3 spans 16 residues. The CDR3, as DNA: TGTGCCGTGTATGAGCTGGAGTTGGAAACCTACGACGAGCAGTACTTC. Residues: CAVYELELETYDEQYF.

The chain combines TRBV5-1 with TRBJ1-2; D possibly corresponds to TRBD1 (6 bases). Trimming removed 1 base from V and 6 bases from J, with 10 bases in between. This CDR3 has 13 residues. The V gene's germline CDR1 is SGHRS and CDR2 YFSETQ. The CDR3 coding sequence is TGCGCCAGCAGCTTGCGGGGGCAGGATGGCTACACCTTC. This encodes CASSLRGQDGYTF.

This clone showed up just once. CDR3 amino acids: CASSKQGRNQPQHF. DNA for the CDR3: TGTGCCAGCAGCAAACAGGGTCGGAATCAGCCCCAGCATTTT. J is TRBJ1-5 and V is TRBV7-9, with D possibly being TRBD1 (6 bases). Between the trimmed V and J ends, which lost 5 bases and 4 bases, there was a span of 12 bases. CDR1 is SEHNR and CDR2 is FQNEAQ in the germline V gene (reference sequence). The CDR3 is made up of 14 amino acids.

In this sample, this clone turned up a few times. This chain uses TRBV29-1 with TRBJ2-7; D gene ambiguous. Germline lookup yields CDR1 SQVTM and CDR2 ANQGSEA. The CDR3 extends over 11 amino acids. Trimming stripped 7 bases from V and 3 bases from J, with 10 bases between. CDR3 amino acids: CSARVVYEQYF. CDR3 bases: TGCAGCGCCCGGGTGGTCTACGAGCAGTACTTC.

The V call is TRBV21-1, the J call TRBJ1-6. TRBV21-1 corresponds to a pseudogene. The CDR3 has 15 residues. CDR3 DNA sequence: TGTGCCAGCGGTCAGAAGAGCTCCTATAATTCACCCCTCCACTTT. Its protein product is CASGQKSSYNSPLHF.

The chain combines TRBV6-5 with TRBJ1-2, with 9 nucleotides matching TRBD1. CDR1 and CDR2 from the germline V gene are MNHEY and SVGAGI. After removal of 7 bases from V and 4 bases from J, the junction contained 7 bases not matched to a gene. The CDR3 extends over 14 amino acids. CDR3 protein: CASKIQGASYGYTF. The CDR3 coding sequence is TGTGCCAGCAAAATACAGGGGGCAAGCTATGGCTACACCTTC.

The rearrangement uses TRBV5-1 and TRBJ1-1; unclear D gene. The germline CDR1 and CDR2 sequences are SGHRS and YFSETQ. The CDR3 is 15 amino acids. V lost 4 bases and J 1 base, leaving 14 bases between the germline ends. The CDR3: CASSPRLMGNTEAFF. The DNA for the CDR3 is TGCGCCAGCAGCCCCCGGCTGATGGGGAACACTGAAGCTTTCTTT.

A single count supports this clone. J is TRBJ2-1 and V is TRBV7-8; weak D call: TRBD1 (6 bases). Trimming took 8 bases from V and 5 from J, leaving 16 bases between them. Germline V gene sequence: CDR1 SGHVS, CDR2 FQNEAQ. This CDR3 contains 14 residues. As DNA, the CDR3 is TGTGCCAGCTCCTTGGGACAAACTAACAATGAGCAGTTCTTC. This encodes CASSLGQTNNEQFF.

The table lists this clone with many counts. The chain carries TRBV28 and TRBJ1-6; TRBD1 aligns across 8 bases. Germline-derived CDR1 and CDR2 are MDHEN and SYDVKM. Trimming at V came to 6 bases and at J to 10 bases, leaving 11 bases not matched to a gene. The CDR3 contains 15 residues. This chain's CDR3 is CASRSTGTGISPLHF. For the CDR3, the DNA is TGTGCCAGCAGATCAACCGGGACAGGAATATCACCCCTCCACTTT. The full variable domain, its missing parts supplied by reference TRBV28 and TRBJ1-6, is DVKVTQSSRYLVKRTGEKVFLECVQDMDHENMFWYRQDPGLGLRLIYFSYDVKMKEKGDIPEGYSVSREKKERFSLILESASTNQTSMYLCASRSTGTGISPLHFGNGTRLTVT.

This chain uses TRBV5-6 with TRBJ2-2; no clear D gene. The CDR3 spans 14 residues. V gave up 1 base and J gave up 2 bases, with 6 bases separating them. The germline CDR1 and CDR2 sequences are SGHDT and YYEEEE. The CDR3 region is CASSLRGNTGELFF. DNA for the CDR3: TGTGCCAGCAGCTTGCGAGGAAACACCGGGGAGCTGTTTTTT.

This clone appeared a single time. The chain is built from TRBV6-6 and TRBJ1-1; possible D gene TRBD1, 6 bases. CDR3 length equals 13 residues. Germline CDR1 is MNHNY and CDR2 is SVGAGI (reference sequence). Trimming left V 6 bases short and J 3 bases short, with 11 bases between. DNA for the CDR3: TGTGCCAGCAGACAGGGCCCCCACACTGAAGCTTTCTTT. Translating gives CASRQGPHTEAFF.

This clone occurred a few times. This chain's CDR3 is CASSTRTGAGETQYF. DNA for the CDR3: TGTGCCAGCAGTACGAGGACAGGGGCGGGGGAGACCCAGTACTTC. This chain links TRBV6-6 with TRBJ2-5; TRBD1 agrees at 9 bases. The V gene end was trimmed by 5 bases and the J gene end by 5 bases; junction bases not matched to a gene: 9. The CDR3 runs to 15 residues. Germline V lookup: CDR1 MNHNY, CDR2 SVGAGI (reference sequence).

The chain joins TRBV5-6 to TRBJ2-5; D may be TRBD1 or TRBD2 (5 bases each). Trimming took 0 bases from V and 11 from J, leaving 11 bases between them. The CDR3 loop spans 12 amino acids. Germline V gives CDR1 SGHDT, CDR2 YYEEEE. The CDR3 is CASSLGGTAQYF. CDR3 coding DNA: TGTGCCAGCAGCTTGGGGGGGACGGCGCAGTACTTC.

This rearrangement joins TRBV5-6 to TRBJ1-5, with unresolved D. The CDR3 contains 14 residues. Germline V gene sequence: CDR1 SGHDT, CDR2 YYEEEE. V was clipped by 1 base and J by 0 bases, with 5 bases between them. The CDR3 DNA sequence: TGTGCCAGCAGCTTGAGAAATAGCAATCAGCCCCAGCATTTT. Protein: CASSLRNSNQPQHF.

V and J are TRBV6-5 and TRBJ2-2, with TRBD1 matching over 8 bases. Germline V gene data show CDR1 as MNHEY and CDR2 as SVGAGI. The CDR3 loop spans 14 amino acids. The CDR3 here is CTGIQGVNTGELFF. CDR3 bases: TGTACTGGGATACAGGGGGTTAACACCGGGGAGCTGTTTTTT.